Each of the 21 T cell receptor beta chains below was sequenced from the same sample in a study of T cell responses to AZD1222 COVID-19 vaccine. Assay used: immunoSEQ multiplex PCR; TCRdb lists only in-frame clones, some missing. In the table there are 100,000 to 150,000 clones, around 92% of which are singletons. Sequenced here: peripheral blood, sampled on day 0 of AZD1222 vaccination. The receptors here all came from an adult in good health.

This clone was seen a handful of times. The chain combines TRBV5-6 with TRBJ2-7; TRBD2 matches at 7 bases. The trim removed 4 bases at V and 0 bases at J, leaving 7 bases unmatched. This CDR3 comprises 15 residues. Germline lookup yields CDR1 SGHDT and CDR2 YYEEEE. The DNA of the CDR3 is TGTGCCAGCAGCCTAGGGCTAGCGGTCTCCTACGAGCAGTACTTC. As protein: CASSLGLAVSYEQYF. Variable domain in full (rest from reference TRBV5-6 and TRBJ2-7): DAGVTQSPTHLIKTRGQQVTLRCSPKSGHDTVSWYQQALGQGPQFIFQYYEEEERQRGNFPDRFSGHQFPNYSSELNVNALLLGDSALYLCASSLGLAVSYEQYFGPGTRLTVT.

This clone was seen a single time. The chain employs TRBV9 and TRBJ1-2; D is perhaps TRBD1 (5 bases). Between the trimmed V and J ends, which lost 0 bases and 8 bases, there was a span of 14 bases. Germline CDR1 reads SGDLS; CDR2 reads YYNGEE. This CDR3 spans 14 amino acids. The CDR3 bases are TGTGCCAGCAGCGTAGCTACCGGGGGAGCGGGCTACACCTTC. Translation gives CASSVATGGAGYTF.

CDR3 in DNA: TGTGCCAGCAGCGTAGAAGCGGGGGTGCAAGCCACAGATACGCAGTATTTT. Its protein product is CASSVEAGVQATDTQYF. V is TRBV9 and J is TRBJ2-3; 8 positions agree with TRBD2. CDR1 and CDR2 (germline): SGDLS, YYNGEE. With 0 bases clipped from V and 2 bases from J, the junction kept 8 bases outside the gene matches. This CDR3 region has 17 residues.

The chain uses TRBV20-1 and TRBJ2-2; D remains ambiguous. The CDR3 runs to 12 residues. The V gene lost 3 bases and the J gene lost 7 bases, with 9 bases spanning the gap. The germline V gene has CDR1 DFQATT and CDR2 SNEGSKA (reference sequence). CDR3 amino acids: CSASSRVGELFF. CDR3 nucleotides: TGCAGTGCTAGTAGCCGGGTCGGGGAGCTGTTTTTT.

This rearrangement joins TRBV29-1 to TRBJ1-1; 8 bases agree with TRBD1. CDR1 and CDR2 from the germline V gene are SQVTM and ANQGSEA. V shed 0 bases, J shed 5 bases, and the junction held 8 bases outside the gene matches. This CDR3 has 15 residues. This CDR3 is CSVEDRTGWITEAFF. CDR3 DNA: TGCAGCGTTGAAGACCGGACAGGGTGGATAACTGAAGCTTTCTTT.

The rearrangement links TRBV6-5 to TRBJ1-2, with TRBD1 matching over 12 bases. The trim removed 7 bases at V and 7 bases at J, leaving 4 bases unmatched. Germline-derived CDR1 and CDR2 are MNHEY and SVGAGI. CDR3 length: 13 residues. The CDR3: CASTGTGGIGYTF. CDR3 DNA: TGTGCCAGCACCGGGACAGGGGGCATTGGCTACACCTTC.

The chain is built from TRBV6-4 and TRBJ2-4; no clear D gene. Germline values: CDR1 MRHNA, CDR2 SNTAGT. V was cut by 8 bases and J by 2 bases, with 13 bases left in between. This CDR3 has 14 amino acids. This CDR3 is CASRSFRSKNIQYF. DNA of the CDR3: TGTGCCAGCCGGTCGTTCCGGTCCAAAAACATTCAGTACTTC.

The chain carries TRBV6-5 and TRBJ2-7; TRBD1 is a possible D gene (5 bases). Deletions cut 7 bases from V and 7 bases from J, with 17 bases between. The CDR3 spans 13 residues. Germline V lookup: CDR1 MNHEY, CDR2 SVGAGI. The DNA of the CDR3 is TGTGCCAGCAATCAATCCCCGGCAGGGGAGCAGTACTTC. Translating gives CASNQSPAGEQYF.

The chain employs TRBV11-2 and TRBJ1-1; D perhaps matches TRBD1 (6 bases). The germline CDR1 and CDR2 sequences are SGHAT and FQNNGV. This CDR3 contains 17 residues. V was trimmed by 6 bases and J by 3 bases, leaving 23 bases between them. Here the CDR3 reads CASSSRGSGRGDTEAFF. CDR3 coding DNA: TGTGCCAGCAGTTCCCGAGGGAGCGGCAGGGGAGACACTGAAGCTTTCTTT.

The rearrangement links TRBV3-1 (or the pseudogene TRBV3-2) to TRBJ1-1, with 8 bases lining up with TRBD1. Germline V gene sequence: CDR1 LGHDT, CDR2 YNNKEL (reference sequence). The CDR3 spans 14 residues. The trim removed 7 bases at V and 0 bases at J, leaving 4 bases unmatched. This CDR3 reads CASNSQGVNTEAFF. The CDR3 DNA reads TGTGCCAGCAACTCACAGGGGGTGAACACTGAAGCTTTCTTT.

This clone occurred once. The chain is built from TRBV9 and TRBJ1-2, with D possibly being TRBD1 (5 bases). There are 14 residues in the CDR3. CDR1 is SGDLS and CDR2 is YYNGEE in the germline V gene. With 1 base removed from V and 6 bases from J, the gap between germline ends came to 13 bases. The CDR3: CASSVFGGRDGYTF. The CDR3 DNA reads TGTGCCAGCAGCGTATTTGGGGGTAGAGATGGCTACACCTTC.

The chain is built from TRBV7-2 and TRBJ2-2, with D possibly matching TRBD1 (5 bases). The CDR3 consists of 16 residues. CDR1 is SGHTA and CDR2 is FQGNSA in the germline V gene. The V gene lost 4 bases and the J gene lost 0 bases, with 12 bases spanning the gap. The CDR3 loop is CASSSYDSSNTGELFF. The CDR3, as DNA: TGTGCCAGCAGCTCTTACGACAGTTCGAACACCGGGGAGCTGTTTTTT.

This chain uses TRBV7-9 with TRBJ2-1; D unresolved. V was pared by 1 base and J by 0 bases, with 10 bases between. This CDR3 contains 16 residues. Germline V gene data show CDR1 as SEHNR and CDR2 as FQNEAQ (reference sequence). CDR3 sequence: CASSLEGDPSYNEQFF. The CDR3 DNA reads TGTGCCAGCAGCTTAGAGGGTGACCCCTCCTACAATGAGCAGTTCTTC.

This rearrangement joins TRBV7-6 to TRBJ2-7; TRBD2 matches 7 bases. V dropped 4 bases and J dropped 5; count of bases not matched to a gene: 11. Germline lookup yields CDR1 SGHVS and CDR2 FNYEAQ. This CDR3 is 15 amino acids long. CDR3 DNA: TGTGCCAGCAGCTCGCGGACTAGTTCTCCCCACGAGCAGTACTTC. It translates to CASSSRTSSPHEQYF.

The chain recombines TRBV7-2 with TRBJ1-1; D uncertain. Trimming took off 1 base at V and 4 bases at J, with 10 bases between the two ends. Germline CDR1 and CDR2: SGHTA and FQGNSA. The CDR3 covers 14 residues. The CDR3 loop is CASSLVVFATEAFF. The CDR3 coding sequence is TGTGCCAGCAGCTTAGTAGTATTCGCCACTGAAGCTTTCTTT.

This clone was observed once. V and J are TRBV6-4 and TRBJ2-1; D uncertain. Trimming removed 4 bases at V and 5 bases at J, with 9 bases between. The germline V gene encodes CDR1 MRHNA and CDR2 SNTAGT. The CDR3 has 13 residues. The CDR3 bases are TGTGCCAGCAGTGTTTCCCTGAACAATGAGCAGTTCTTC. This translates into CASSVSLNNEQFF.

The chain recombines TRBV4-1 with TRBJ1-2; D ambiguous. V shed 0 bases and J shed 0 bases, with 11 bases lying between them. The CDR3 has 16 amino acids. CDR1 and CDR2 from the germline V gene are MGHRA and YSYEKL. CDR3 sequence (DNA): TGCGCCAGCAGCCAAGACCCCCAGGTTACTAACTATGGCTACACCTTC. Translating gives CASSQDPQVTNYGYTF.

The chain is built from TRBV21-1 and TRBJ2-2; the DNA was not used to check the table's D call, TRBD1. TRBV21-1 is designated a pseudogene. The CDR3 is 17 residues long. The CDR3 spells CASSRIGHRGNTGELFF. The CDR3 bases are TGTGCCAGCAGCAGAATCGGACACCGAGGAAACACCGGGGAGCTGTTTTTT.

This chain links TRBV5-1 with TRBJ2-1; TRBD1 matches at 8 bases. CDR1 is SGHRS and CDR2 is YFSETQ in the germline V gene. The CDR3 loop spans 15 amino acids. V lost 5 bases to trimming and J lost 2 bases; unmatched junction nucleotides: 6. Here the CDR3 reads CASSFDRGTYNEQFF. The CDR3, as DNA: TGCGCCAGCAGTTTCGACAGGGGTACCTACAATGAGCAGTTCTTC.

V is TRBV20-1 and J is TRBJ2-3; D is possibly TRBD1 or TRBD2 (5 bases each). The ends were cut back, 3 bases at V and 7 bases at J, with 8 bases in the middle. This CDR3 has 11 amino acids. CDR1 is DFQATT, CDR2 SNEGSKA, per germline (reference sequence). The CDR3 loop reads CSASWGNTQYF. The CDR3, as DNA: TGCAGTGCTAGTTGGGGGAATACGCAGTATTTT.

V usage is TRBV10-3 and J usage is TRBJ1-4; D gene uncertain. The germline V gene has CDR1 ENHRY and CDR2 SYGVKD. This CDR3 spans 13 amino acids. Trimming took 10 bases from V and 4 from J, leaving 13 bases between them. In DNA form, the CDR3 reads TGTGCCACCGCAGGTTCTGGTAATGAAAAACTGTTTTTT. As protein: CATAGSGNEKLFF.